This T cell receptor beta chain was documented in a study of T cells in Graves' hyperthyroidism and ophthalmopathy. Orbital computed tomography and thyroid ultrasound, together with serum TRAb and thyroxine and clinical symptoms, were used for diagnoses. Regions amplified from RNA transcripts were the TCR beta CDR3 regions. Using the HTBI primer set, a first-round RT-PCR was run on the TCR CDR3. TCRdb itself ran the multiplex PCR reads through MiXCR, one entry per CDR3 protein. The table includes about 570,000 distinct CDR3 sequences, 13% to 15% detected once. The length of the CDR3 is 14 residues. About this clonotype itself: This may be a read error, as it is one base from a much larger clone.

The TCR comes from a woman aged 35 to 49 with Graves' hyperthyroidism. The sample taken for sequencing was blood. This chain connects TRBV12-3 or TRBV12-4 to TRBJ1-1; the D gene is possibly TRBD1 (6 bases). The CDR3 spells CASCPGGGGTEASF. The CDR3 coding sequence is TGTGCCAGCTGCCCGGGGGGCGGAGGCACTGAAGCTTCCTTT.